What follows are 32 T cell receptor beta chains derived from one specimen sequenced in a study of cytomegalovirus exposure and HLA in healthy donors (dated by TCRdb to about 2017). Libraries were constructed by the immunoSEQ multiplex PCR assay. For the multiplex PCR, a mixture combining 60 forward primers for TCR Vbeta segments and 13 reverse primers for TCR Jbeta segments was used. Drawn from immuneACCESS, this table holds only the in-frame rearrangements with V and J called that TCRdb kept. Clones are partly lost; checked studies trace under half to an unresolved V gene and leave the rest unexplained. Here the sample has some 150,000 clones; 78% occur a single time. Around 2.9% of the sample goes to the ten largest clones. The specimen was PBMCs. Receptors originate from a man aged 40-49 years in good health and CMV-seropositive.

The V and J genes are TRBV7-2 and TRBJ1-1; the D gene is possibly TRBD1 (6 bases). V lost 5 bases to trimming and J lost 7 bases, with 14 bases between them. This CDR3 has 13 residues. Germline V CDR1 and CDR2: SGHTA, FQGNSA. The CDR3 nucleotides are TGTGCCAGCAGCCTAGGGGGACAAAGTGAAGCTTTCTTT. It is translated as CASSLGGQSEAFF. Using reference TRBV7-2 and TRBJ1-1 for the parts outside the CDR3, the full variable domain is GAGVSQSPSNKVTEKGKDVELRCDPISGHTALYWYRQSLGQGLEFLIYFQGNSAPDKSGLPSDRFSAERTGGSVSTLTIQRTQQEDSAVYLCASSLGGQSEAFFGQGTRLTVV.

This rearrangement joins TRBV29-1 to TRBJ2-7; 10 bases align to TRBD2. This CDR3 is 14 amino acids long. Per the germline V gene, CDR1 is SQVTM and CDR2 is ANQGSEA. V was clipped by 5 bases and J by 6 bases; unmatched bases: 10. The CDR3 protein is CSVSASGRSGEQYF. The CDR3 DNA follows: TGCAGCGTTTCGGCTAGCGGGAGATCGGGCGAGCAGTACTTC.

The table lists this clone with a count of one. The V gene is TRBV28, the J gene TRBJ2-4; TRBD1 aligns across 7 bases. This CDR3 is built from 17 residues. The germline CDR1 and CDR2 sequences are MDHEN and SYDVKM. V was clipped by 6 bases and J by 0 bases; unmatched bases: 11. The CDR3 nucleotides read TGTGCCAGCAGGCCAGGACAGGCTGACCTAGCCAAAAACATTCAGTACTTC. This gives the protein CASRPGQADLAKNIQYF.

The chain is built from TRBV7-2 and TRBJ2-1; 8 positions agree with TRBD1. The V segment lost 3 bases and the J segment 4 bases; nucleotides outside the gene matches: 8. The germline V gene encodes CDR1 SGHTA and CDR2 FQGNSA. The CDR3 totals 16 residues. The CDR3 sequence: CASSFDGQGAYNEQFF. The CDR3 DNA reads TGTGCCAGCAGCTTCGACGGGCAGGGGGCATACAATGAGCAGTTCTTC.

The chain joins TRBV28 to TRBJ1-1, with 9 bases lining up with TRBD1. Trimming at V came to 11 bases and at J to 0 bases, leaving 19 bases not matched to a gene. The CDR3 totals 18 residues. Per the germline V gene, CDR1 is MDHEN and CDR2 is SYDVKM. CDR3 loop: CAVHSPGQGRGVNTEAFF. CDR3 nucleotides: TGTGCCGTGCATAGTCCGGGACAGGGACGGGGGGTGAACACTGAAGCTTTCTTT.

The rearrangement links TRBV5-1 to TRBJ2-7; D possibly corresponds to TRBD2 (6 bases). With 0 bases removed from V and 1 base from J, the gap between germline ends came to 11 bases. This CDR3 contains 15 residues. Looked up from germline, CDR1 is SGHRS and CDR2 is YFSETQ. The CDR3 sequence: CASSLGPGASYEQYF. CDR3 DNA sequence: TGCGCCAGCAGCTTGGGTCCGGGAGCGTCCTACGAGCAGTACTTC.

The chain has TRBV6-5 and TRBJ1-2; D possibly corresponds to TRBD1 (6 bases). This CDR3 spans 13 amino acids. The germline V and J ends were trimmed by 7 bases and 4 bases, with 13 bases remaining between them. Germline assignment: CDR1 MNHEY and CDR2 SVGAGI. CDR3 sequence: CASNSGGLYGYTF. CDR3 coding DNA: TGTGCCAGCAATAGCGGGGGGCTCTATGGCTACACCTTC.

V gene TRBV2 combines with J gene TRBJ1-5; 7 bases line up with TRBD1. The CDR3 runs to 15 residues. Germline V gives CDR1 SNHLY, CDR2 FYNNEI. V gave up 6 bases and J gave up 2 bases; unmatched junction bases: 7. CDR3 sequence reads: CASSVRGQGNQPQHF. CDR3 nucleotide sequence: TGTGCCAGCAGCGTAAGGGGGCAGGGCAATCAGCCCCAGCATTTT.

The rearrangement joins TRBV6-1 to TRBJ2-1; 7 nucleotides line up with TRBD2. The CDR3 consists of 15 residues. Germline CDR1 is MNHNS and CDR2 is SASEGT. V shed 1 base and J 7 bases; nucleotides not matched to a gene: 7. CDR3 region: CASSEGERGGNEQFF. The DNA for the CDR3 is TGTGCCAGCAGTGAAGGGGAGCGGGGAGGGAATGAGCAGTTCTTC.

The chain combines TRBV19 with TRBJ2-1; 9 bases align to TRBD2. This CDR3 is 16 amino acids long. Germline values: CDR1 LNHDA, CDR2 SQIVND (reference sequence). The junction had 9 bases not matched to a gene; V was cut back by 5 bases and J by 4 bases. CDR3 sequence: CASSSLAGTGYNEQFF. The DNA of the CDR3 is TGTGCCAGTAGTTCCCTAGCGGGAACGGGATACAATGAGCAGTTCTTC.

V gene TRBV5-1 combines with J gene TRBJ2-1; TRBD1 aligns across 7 bases. The CDR3 runs 15 residues. J lost 3 bases, V lost 4 bases, and 7 bases had no gene match. CDR1 is SGHRS, CDR2 YFSETQ, per germline. The CDR3 bases are TGCGCCAGCAGCGGAACAGGGGCGGACTACAATGAGCAGTTCTTC. It yields the protein CASSGTGADYNEQFF.

V is TRBV7-3 and J is TRBJ1-5; possibly TRBD1 for D (6 bases). In germline, CDR1 is SGHTA, CDR2 FQGTGA. The CDR3 runs 17 residues. V lost 0 bases and J lost 6, with 18 bases in between. The CDR3 DNA sequence: TGTGCCAGCAGCTTAACCCATTGGGGGGGGCGCGGTCAGCCCCAGCATTTT. The encoded protein is CASSLTHWGGRGQPQHF.

This clone was counted once. This chain joins TRBV28 and TRBJ1-1; D gene ambiguous. The CDR3 covers 13 residues. The germline V and J ends were trimmed by 1 base and 4 bases, with 7 bases remaining between them. From germline, CDR1 is MDHEN and CDR2 SYDVKM. This CDR3 is CASSLSEGTEAFF. The CDR3 DNA sequence: TGTGCCAGCAGTTTATCAGAGGGCACTGAAGCTTTCTTT.

As concerns this clone: No conserved phenylalanine or tryptophan ends this CDR3, so it is likely a read error. This chain connects TRBV27 to TRBJ2-7; TRBD2 is a possible D gene (6 bases). The CDR3 totals 16 residues. The V gene's germline CDR1 is MNHEY and CDR2 SMNVEV (reference sequence). The ends were cut back, 0 bases at V and 4 bases at J, with 16 bases in the middle. CDR3 bases: TGTGCCAGCAGTTTATCCTCGGGACTTAACCCGTACGAGCAGTACCTC. Translated: CASSLSSGLNPYEQYL.

The rearrangement uses TRBV14 and TRBJ1-4; maybe TRBD1 (5 bases). This CDR3 has 15 amino acids. Germline V lookup: CDR1 SGHDN, CDR2 FVKESK. V was shortened by 4 bases and J by 8 bases, with 17 bases between the two germline ends. The CDR3 DNA reads as TGTGCCAGCAGCCCCCTCTCGGGGGGAAACGAAAAACTGTTTTTT. As protein: CASSPLSGGNEKLFF.

The V and J genes are TRBV11-2 and TRBJ2-5, with D maybe TRBD2 (5 bases). The V gene's germline CDR1 is SGHAT and CDR2 FQNNGV. The CDR3 is 14 amino acids. Trimming stripped 3 bases from V and 3 bases from J, with 11 bases between. CDR3 DNA sequence: TGTGCCAGCAGCTTGCAGTGGGAGAAAGAGACCCAGTACTTC. Translated: CASSLQWEKETQYF.

The J gene is TRBJ2-2, the V gene TRBV21-1; the tabulated D call, TRBD2, remains unverified against the DNA. TRBV21-1 is termed a pseudogene. The CDR3 has 15 amino acids. DNA of the CDR3: TGTGCCAGCAGCAGCCACCGGGAATTCACCGGGGAGCTGTTTTTT. Its protein product is CASSSHREFTGELFF.

This clone was recorded a few times. The chain carries TRBV14 and TRBJ2-1, with D possibly being TRBD1 (8 bases). Per germline, CDR1 SGHDN and CDR2 FVKESK. V was pared by 0 bases and J by 3 bases, with 15 bases between. The CDR3 spans 17 residues. The CDR3: CASSQEGGDRFYNEQFF. As DNA, the CDR3 is TGTGCCAGCAGCCAAGAAGGGGGGGACAGGTTCTACAATGAGCAGTTCTTC.

The chain uses TRBV5-5 and TRBJ2-7; no firm D call. Trimming stripped 1 base from V and 2 bases from J, with 13 bases between. The CDR3 totals 15 residues. Germline V gene lookup returns CDR1 SGHKS and CDR2 YYEKEE (reference sequence). The CDR3 DNA reads TGTGCCAGCAGCTTGTGGCTAGTCGGTACCTACGAGCAGTACTTC. Translating it yields CASSLWLVGTYEQYF. Full variable domain (remainder filled in from reference TRBV5-5 and TRBJ2-7): DAGVTQSPTHLIKTRGQQVTLRCSPISGHKSVSWYQQVLGQGPQFIFQYYEKEERGRGNFPDRFSARQFPNYSSELNVNALLLGDSALYLCASSLWLVGTYEQYFGPGTRLTVT.

This clone has only a few counts. The chain couples TRBV18 to TRBJ2-1, with unresolved D. This CDR3 is 13 amino acids long. The germline V gene has CDR1 KGHSH and CDR2 LQKENI. V dropped 4 bases and J dropped 10 bases, with 14 bases sitting between them. The CDR3 region has the DNA TGTGCCAGCTCACGTTTGGAGCGTGGGGAGCAGTTCTTC. It yields the protein CASSRLERGEQFF.

V is TRBV28 and J is TRBJ2-3; 12 bases agree with TRBD2. In germline, CDR1 is MDHEN, CDR2 SYDVKM. V lost 10 bases to trimming and J lost 4 bases; unmatched junction nucleotides: 6. The CDR3 runs to 14 residues. CDR3 sequence (DNA): TGTGCCACCGCTAGCGGGAGGGCCGCAGATACGCAGTATTTT. This translates into CATASGRAADTQYF.

As to this clone: Other DNA sequences within the sample encode an identical CDR3. The V call is TRBV9, the J call TRBJ2-1; 7 nucleotides agree with TRBD2. CDR3 length: 15 amino acids. With V trimmed by 3 bases and J by 1 base, 4 bases remained unmatched. CDR1 SGDLS and CDR2 YYNGEE come from the germline V gene. The CDR3 DNA reads as TGTGCCAGCAGCGATAGCGGGTCTTCCTACAATGAGCAGTTCTTC. It translates to CASSDSGSSYNEQFF.

The chain uses TRBV2 and TRBJ2-3; the match to TRBD1 covers 7 bases. Germline V gene sequence: CDR1 SNHLY, CDR2 FYNNEI. The CDR3 sequence is 14 residues long. Trimming took 6 bases from V and 1 from J; bases not matched to a gene: 4. DNA for the CDR3: TGTGCCAGCAGGGACGGACAGGGCACAGATACGCAGTATTTT. Protein product: CASRDGQGTDTQYF.

The genes are TRBV5-4 and TRBJ2-2, with a tentative D call TRBD2 (6 bases). Germline CDR1 reads SGHNT; CDR2 reads YYREEE (reference sequence). With 0 bases removed from V and 3 bases from J, the gap between germline ends came to 12 bases. The CDR3 is 16 amino acids. The CDR3 reads CASSLGSPGDTGELFF. CDR3 bases: TGTGCCAGCAGCTTGGGATCCCCGGGAGACACCGGGGAGCTGTTTTTT. The whole variable domain, filled in from reference TRBV5-4 and TRBJ2-2, reads ETGVTQSPTHLIKTRGQQVTLRCSSQSGHNTVSWYQQALGQGPQFIFQYYREEENGRGNFPPRFSGLQFPNYSSELNVNALELDDSALYLCASSLGSPGDTGELFFGEGSRLTVL.

This clone occurred once. J is TRBJ2-5 and V is TRBV29-1, with D perhaps TRBD1 (8 bases). The end of the DNA is better explained by TRBJ2-7, so the J call may be wrong. There are 14 residues in the CDR3. Germline V gene lookup returns CDR1 SQVTM and CDR2 ANQGSEA. CDR3 residues: CSVEGGTGAYEQYF. For the CDR3, the DNA is TGCAGCGTTGAGGGGGGGACAGGCGCCTACGAGCAGTACTTC.

With regard to this clone: Other DNA sequences of this sample code for an identical CDR3. This chain joins TRBV9 and TRBJ1-3; perhaps TRBD1 as D (5 bases). Germline loops: CDR1 SGDLS, CDR2 YYNGEE. Trimming shortened V by 0 bases and J by 2 bases, and 9 bases separated the two germline ends. The CDR3 extends over 15 amino acids. DNA of the CDR3: TGTGCCAGCAGCGTAGAAGGGGCCCCTGGAAACACCATATATTTT. Translated: CASSVEGAPGNTIYF.

The CDR3 loop is CASPGTGGSNTGELFF. In DNA form, the CDR3 reads TGTGCCAGTCCAGGGACAGGGGGCTCGAACACCGGGGAGCTGTTTTTT. V usage is TRBV7-9 and J usage is TRBJ2-2, with 12 bases aligning to TRBD1. Trimming removed 9 bases from V and 0 bases from J; junction bases left unmatched: 5. Germline V CDR1 and CDR2: SEHNR, FQNEAQ (reference sequence). The CDR3 runs to 16 residues.

This clone appeared a few times. The chain is built from TRBV7-6 and TRBJ2-5, with D perhaps TRBD1 (6 bases). Germline V CDR1 and CDR2: SGHVS, FNYEAQ. Trimming removed 2 bases at V and 0 bases at J, with 10 bases between. The CDR3 extends over 15 amino acids. CDR3 region: CASSLLDRYQETQYF. CDR3 coding DNA: TGTGCCAGCAGCTTACTCGACAGGTACCAAGAGACCCAGTACTTC.

The rearrangement links TRBV9 to TRBJ2-1, with 12 nucleotides matching TRBD2. The V and J ends lost 2 bases and 7 bases, in that order; junction bases with no gene match: 4. Per the germline V gene, CDR1 is SGDLS and CDR2 is YYNGEE. The CDR3 has 15 residues. CDR3 coding DNA: TGTGCCAGCAGCGTGACTAGCGGGAGTGGTAATGAGCAGTTCTTC. Protein product: CASSVTSGSGNEQFF.

This sequence joins TRBV29-1 and TRBJ2-2; a weak D match, TRBD1 (5 bases). Looked up from germline, CDR1 is SQVTM and CDR2 is ANQGSEA. CDR3 size: 15 residues. The germline V and J ends were trimmed by 5 bases and 2 bases, with 15 bases remaining between them. CDR3 DNA: TGCAGCGTTCCTACCCGACAGCCTAACACCGGGGAGCTGTTTTTT. The encoded protein is CSVPTRQPNTGELFF.

The chain's CDR3 is CAWIRDRATGELFF. CDR3 in DNA: TGTGCCTGGATCCGGGACAGGGCCACCGGGGAGCTGTTTTTT. The chain links TRBV30 to TRBJ2-2; the match to TRBD1 covers 9 bases. The CDR3 covers 14 residues. The germline CDR1 and CDR2 sequences are GTSNPN and SVGIG (reference sequence). Trimming took 4 bases from V and 4 from J; bases not matched to a gene: 4.

This clone was counted between two and nine times. The chain uses TRBV19 and TRBJ2-7; D perhaps matches TRBD2 (6 bases). Germline loops: CDR1 LNHDA, CDR2 SQIVND (reference sequence). The CDR3 consists of 15 residues. The V end was cut by 5 bases, the J end by 9 bases, with 23 bases between. The CDR3 region has the DNA TGTGCCAGTAGTGACGGGAGATTCCTCACTACGGGGCAGTACTTC. Translating gives CASSDGRFLTTGQYF. The full variable domain, completed using reference TRBV19 and TRBJ2-7, is DGGITQSPKYLFRKEGQNVTLSCEQNLNHDAMYWYRQDPGQGLRLIYYSQIVNDFQKGDIAEGYSVSREKKESFPLTVTSAQKNPTAFYLCASSDGRFLTTGQYFGPGTRLTVT.